This TCR beta chain was identified during a study of glioma-infiltrating T cells. Study background: Samples included WHO grade II oligodendrogliomas or astrocytomas and initial-diagnosis grade IV glioblastomas.

This clonotype was counted at least ten times. The CDR3 contains 16 residues. The V end lost 3 bases, the J end lost 0 bases, and 12 bases lay between the germline ends. Germline V gives CDR1 MNHEY, CDR2 SMNVEV (reference sequence). TCR alpha and beta CDR3 regions were amplified from RNA using iRepertoire nested multiplex PCR. TCRdb re-derived calls from the multiplex PCR reads in MiXCR, one entry per CDR3 protein. The table lists around 350,000 distinct CDR3 sequences, roughly 41% of them singletons. Sequenced input: glioma tissue, nonneoplastic brain tissue, or PBMCs (not recorded which). The chain uses TRBV27 and TRBJ1-5; unclear D gene. This TCR derives from a human donor with low-grade glioma or glioblastoma, undergoing nonglioma brain surgery, or in good health (not recorded which). The CDR3 loop is CASSFTGPYSNQPQHF. DNA of the CDR3: TGTGCCAGCAGTTTCACCGGGCCCTATAGCAATCAGCCCCAGCATTTT.